A single sample is the source of the 22 T cell receptor beta chains below, sequenced in a study of tumor and adjacent non-tumor tissue in lung cancer. No cell sorting was done before RNA was extracted from the tissue. Three rounds of nested PCR, following a modified ARM-PCR protocol, produced the TCRbeta library. Each CDR3 protein gets one entry after TCRdb re-called the multiplex PCR reads with MiXCR. The data contain 120,000 or so distinct CDR3 sequences, around three fifths of them singletons. The specimen sequenced was lung tumor tissue. The receptors derive from a man in his thirties or forties with non-small cell lung cancer.

The chain combines TRBV6-5 with TRBJ1-1, with unresolved D. Germline-derived CDR1 and CDR2 are MNHEY and SVGAGI. This CDR3 has 15 residues. V was pared by 1 base and J by 10 bases, with 19 bases between. The CDR3 spells CASSYFRPSSPVAFF. The CDR3 DNA sequence: TGTGCCAGCAGTTACTTTCGGCCGTCCAGCCCTGTAGCTTTCTTT.

On this clonotype: This may stem from a read error, because a much larger clone lies one nucleotide away. The rearrangement links TRBV20-1 to TRBJ2-1; D is perhaps TRBD1 (5 bases). Germline assignment: CDR1 DFQATT and CDR2 SNEGSKA (reference sequence). With 4 bases removed from V and 7 bases from J, the gap between germline ends came to 14 bases. The CDR3 sequence is 13 residues long. The CDR3 DNA follows: TGCAGTGCTATCCTGACAGCAACGAATGAGCAGTTCTTC. Its protein product is CSAILTATNEQFF.

A note on this clonotype: This sequence may be a read error, since a much larger clone differs from it by one base. The chain joins TRBV20-1 to TRBJ2-3; TRBD1 is a possible D gene (5 bases). Germline V gene sequence: CDR1 DFQATT, CDR2 SNEGSKA (reference sequence). The CDR3 extends over 14 amino acids. The chain's CDR3 is CSAAVARGTNTQYF. CDR3 DNA sequence: TGCAGTGCCGCCGTTGCTAGGGGCACAAATACGCAGTATTTT.

The genes are TRBV4-2 and TRBJ2-1; 7 bases are a match to TRBD2. The CDR3 has 18 residues. V was pared by 0 bases and J by 5 bases, with 13 bases of the junction left unmatched. Germline loops: CDR1 LGHNA, CDR2 YNFKEQ. Here the CDR3 reads CASSQEVIAGLTHNEQFF. The CDR3 DNA follows: TGTGCCAGCAGCCAAGAAGTCATAGCGGGTTTAACCCACAATGAGCAGTTCTTC.

In regard to this clonotype: A read error is possible here, since a much larger clone lies one base away. No conserved phenylalanine or tryptophan is present at the end of the CDR3, so a read error is the likely explanation. This chain links TRBV6-5 with TRBJ2-7; D is unclear. CDR3 size: 15 residues. V lost 2 bases, J lost 7 bases, and 18 bases lay in between. Germline assignment: CDR1 MNHEY and CDR2 SVGAGI. The chain's CDR3 is CASSYRAAKFWEQYL. In nucleotides, the CDR3 is TGTGCCAGCAGTTACAGGGCGGCTAAATTTTGGGAGCAGTACCTC.

A note on this clonotype: This sequence may be a read error, since a much larger clone differs from it by one base. The chain links TRBV29-1 to TRBJ2-3, with D perhaps matching TRBD2 (6 bases). CDR1 is SQVTM, CDR2 ANQGSEA, per germline. The CDR3 spans 14 residues. V lost 7 bases and J lost 2, with 16 bases in between. CDR3 amino acids: CSARGGTNTDTQYF. CDR3 DNA: TGCAGCGCCCGGGGAGGTACTAACACAGATACGCAGTATTTT.

Turning to this clonotype: One base away lies a much larger clone, so this may be a sequencing read error. The J gene is TRBJ2-3, the V gene TRBV10-3; no clear D. This CDR3 comprises 15 residues. CDR1 is ENHRY, CDR2 SYGVKD, per germline. CDR3 sequence reads: CDISRTNSGTDTQYF. CDR3 coding DNA: TGTGACATCAGTCGGACGAACAGTGGCACAGATACGCAGTATTTT.

In regard to this clonotype: Here the CDR3 omits its conserved ending phenylalanine or tryptophan, so a read error is the likely source. The DNA is omitted, as the CDR3 cannot be located on it reliably, and the CDR3 follows TCRdb's listing. The genes are TRBV29-1 and TRBJ2-7; the D call TRBD1 from the table was never checked on the DNA. The V gene's germline CDR1 is SQVTM and CDR2 ANQGSEA. The CDR3 length equals 13 residues, ends included. The CDR3 protein is CSAGQGAGGVRYS.

J is TRBJ2-1 and V is TRBV6-2 or TRBV6-3, with TRBD1 identical over 10 bases. The CDR3 is 14 residues long. CDR1 MNHEY and CDR2 SVGEGT come from the germline V gene. V shed 5 bases and J 7 bases; nucleotides not matched to a gene: 5. CDR3 in DNA: TGTGCCAGCAGTACCGGACAGGGGGGGAATGAGCAGTTCTTC. This codes for CASSTGQGGNEQFF.

This clonotype qualifies as medium-sized. The CDR3 protein is CASSREITDTQYF. CDR3 DNA: TGTGCCAGCAGCCGAGAAATCACAGATACGCAGTATTTT. The gene calls are TRBV11-3 and TRBJ2-3, with no clear D. Germline V gene sequence: CDR1 SGHNT, CDR2 YENEEA. This CDR3 region has 13 residues. Trimming pared 5 bases from V and 2 bases from J, leaving 8 bases between.

In this sample, this clonotype turned up many times. This chain joins TRBV4-2 and TRBJ2-5; D remains ambiguous. Between the trimmed V and J ends, which lost 1 base and 5 bases, there was a span of 14 bases. Germline values: CDR1 LGHNA, CDR2 YNFKEQ. The CDR3 covers 15 residues. The CDR3 reads CASSQGTAQGETQYF. DNA of the CDR3: TGTGCCAGCAGCCAAGGGACGGCTCAAGGCGAGACCCAGTACTTC.

Concerning this clonotype itself: The CDR3 ends on some other residue instead of the conserved phenylalanine or tryptophan, so this is likely a read error. The chain couples TRBV10-3 to TRBJ2-7; D not resolved. The germline V gene encodes CDR1 ENHRY and CDR2 SYGVKD. This CDR3 is built from 14 residues. V was pared by 9 bases and J by 1 base, with 16 bases between. This CDR3 is CAIRSATESYEQYL. CDR3 nucleotides: TGTGCCATTAGATCCGCTACTGAGTCCTACGAGCAGTACTTG.

This chain uses TRBV4-1 with TRBJ2-7; D remains unclear. The germline V gene has CDR1 MGHRA and CDR2 YSYEKL. Trimming took 4 bases from V and 1 from J, leaving 17 bases between them. The CDR3 spans 16 residues. In DNA, the CDR3 is TGCGCCAGCAGCCTAGCTGAGGAATCCATTTCCTACGAGCAGTACTTC. It specifies CASSLAEESISYEQYF.

The sample holds many counts of this clonotype. The chain recombines TRBV5-6 with TRBJ2-3, with unresolved D. CDR3 length: 12 residues. Germline lookup yields CDR1 SGHDT and CDR2 YYEEEE. Trimming shortened V by 0 bases and J by 5 bases, and 4 bases separated the two germline ends. CDR3 loop: CASSLGVDTQYF. The CDR3 coding sequence is TGTGCCAGCAGCTTGGGGGTAGATACGCAGTATTTT.

Only one count was recorded for this clonotype. The rearrangement links TRBV6-5 to TRBJ2-5; no firm D call. V lost 7 bases, J lost 3 bases, and 12 bases lay in between. Per the germline V gene, CDR1 is MNHEY and CDR2 is SVGAGI. This CDR3 has 13 residues. The CDR3 is CASTWRRKETQYF. Written as DNA, the CDR3 is TGTGCCAGCACTTGGAGACGGAAAGAGACCCAGTACTTC.

Of note for this clonotype: Compared with germline, one end of the junction differs, possibly owing to a read error. This rearrangement joins TRBV10-1 to TRBJ2-4, with TRBD1 identical over 9 bases. The germline CDR1 and CDR2 sequences are WNHNN and SYGVQD (reference sequence). The CDR3 contains 15 residues. The DNA of the CDR3 is TGCGCCAGCAGTAAGGGACAGGGAACCAAAAACATTCAGTATTTC. Residues: CASSKGQGTKNIQYF.

Concerning this clonotype: This may stem from a read error, because a much larger clone lies one nucleotide away. V usage is TRBV29-1 and J usage is TRBJ2-3, with D possibly being TRBD2 (6 bases). The CDR3 extends over 14 amino acids. Germline values: CDR1 SQVTM, CDR2 ANQGSEA. V lost 1 base to trimming and J lost 2 bases, with 10 bases between them. CDR3: CSVEVLADTDTQYF. DNA of the CDR3: TGCAGCGTTGAAGTATTAGCGGACACAGATACGCAGTATTTT.

Concerning this clonotype: This may come from a read error, since a much larger clone is one base off. Lacking the conserved final phenylalanine or tryptophan, this CDR3 likely reflects a read error. It is unclear where the CDR3 begins or ends on the DNA, so no DNA is shown, and the CDR3 is as TCRdb lists it. The gene calls are TRBV20-1 and TRBJ2-5; TRBD1, the table's D call, lacks a check against the DNA. Looked up from germline, CDR1 is DFQATT and CDR2 is SNEGSKA (reference sequence). The CDR3 is 9 amino acids long, termini counted. The CDR3 here is CSATPPGPN.

On this clonotype: Being one base from a much bigger clone, this may be a read error. No conserved phenylalanine or tryptophan ends this CDR3, so it is likely a read error. The CDR3: CASSQDWASNYGYTL. CDR3 nucleotides: TGTGCCAGCAGCCAAGATTGGGCATCTAACTATGGCTACACCTTA. The chain couples TRBV4-2 to TRBJ1-2; the D is unclear. Trimming stripped 0 bases from V and 0 bases from J, with 8 bases between. Germline-derived CDR1 and CDR2 are LGHNA and YNFKEQ. CDR3 length: 15 residues.

This chain uses TRBV20-1 with TRBJ2-7; TRBD2 matches at 10 bases. The V gene's germline CDR1 is DFQATT and CDR2 SNEGSKA (reference sequence). With V trimmed by 2 bases and J by 5 bases, 9 bases remained unmatched. The CDR3 consists of 15 residues. In nucleotides, the CDR3 is TGCAGTGCTAGATACCAGCGGGAGGGCTTCCACGAGCAGTACTTC. This codes for CSARYQREGFHEQYF.

Notes on this clonotype: One end of the junction fails to match germline, which may point to a read error. This sequence joins TRBV6-2 or TRBV6-3 and TRBJ2-7; 7 bases are a match to TRBD2. Germline V gene data show CDR1 as MNHEY and CDR2 as SVGEGT. This CDR3 contains 19 residues. Here the CDR3 DNA reads TGTGCCAGCAGTTACTCCGGACTAGTGGGAGGCCCTTCTCTCTACGAGCGGTACTTC. Amino acids: CASSYSGLVGGPSLYERYF.

This clonotype appeared many times. The chain has TRBV29-1 and TRBJ2-2, with TRBD2 matching over 12 bases. V was pared by 6 bases and J by 5 bases, with 7 bases of the junction left unmatched. The germline gives CDR1 SQVTM, CDR2 ANQGSEA. The CDR3 consists of 15 residues. As DNA, the CDR3 is TGCAGCGTCAGGCTAGCGGGGGGGCGAACCGGGGAGCTGTTTTTT. Translation: CSVRLAGGRTGELFF.